This T cell receptor (beta chain) comes out of a study of T cells in Graves' hyperthyroidism and ophthalmopathy. Whole-study context: Peripheral blood was drawn at first diagnosis, prior to all treatment.

Authors of the study amplified TCR beta CDR3 regions from RNA transcripts. TCR CDR3 underwent first-round RT-PCR with the HTBI primer set. A single record per CDR3 protein comes from TCRdb applying MiXCR to the multiplex PCR reads. The sample lists hundreds of thousands of distinct CDR3 sequences, 35% to 45% occurring once. Pregnant or lactating patients were excluded, as were those with uncontrolled infection or other autoimmune disease. The CDR3 contains 14 residues. Germline-derived CDR1 and CDR2 are SNHLY and FYNNEI. V dropped 6 bases and J dropped 5; count of bases not matched to a gene: 6. Sequences were obtained from blood. This TCR came from a young man with Graves' hyperthyroidism. V is TRBV2 and J is TRBJ1-2; 10 nucleotides line up with TRBD1. CDR3 in DNA: TGTGCCAGCAGCCAGGACAGGGGGAGGTATGGCTACACCTTC. The encoded protein is CASSQDRGRYGYTF.